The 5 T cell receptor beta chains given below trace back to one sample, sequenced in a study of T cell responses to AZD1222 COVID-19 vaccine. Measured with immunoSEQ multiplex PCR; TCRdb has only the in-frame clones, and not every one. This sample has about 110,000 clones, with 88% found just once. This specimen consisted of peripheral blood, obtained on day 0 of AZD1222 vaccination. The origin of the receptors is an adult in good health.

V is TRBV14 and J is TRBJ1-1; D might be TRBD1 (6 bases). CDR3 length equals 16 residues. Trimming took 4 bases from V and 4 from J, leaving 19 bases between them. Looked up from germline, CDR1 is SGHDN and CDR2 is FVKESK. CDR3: CASSPLERGARTEAFF. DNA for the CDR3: TGTGCCAGCAGCCCTCTTGAACGGGGGGCGCGCACTGAAGCTTTCTTT.

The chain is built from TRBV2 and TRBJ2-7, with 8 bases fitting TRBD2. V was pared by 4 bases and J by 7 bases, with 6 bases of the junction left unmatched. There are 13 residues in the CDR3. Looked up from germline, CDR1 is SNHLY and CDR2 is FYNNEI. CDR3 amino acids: CASSVALAGEQYF. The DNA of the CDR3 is TGTGCCAGCAGTGTGGCTCTAGCGGGTGAGCAGTACTTC.

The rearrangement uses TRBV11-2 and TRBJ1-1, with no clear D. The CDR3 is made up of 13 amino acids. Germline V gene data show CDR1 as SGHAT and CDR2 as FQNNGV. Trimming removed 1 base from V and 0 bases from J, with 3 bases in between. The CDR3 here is CASSLALNTEAFF. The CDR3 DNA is TGTGCCAGCAGCTTAGCGTTGAACACTGAAGCTTTCTTT.

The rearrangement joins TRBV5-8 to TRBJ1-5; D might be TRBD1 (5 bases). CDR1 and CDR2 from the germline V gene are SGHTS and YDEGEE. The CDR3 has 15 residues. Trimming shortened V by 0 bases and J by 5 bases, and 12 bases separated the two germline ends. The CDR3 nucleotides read TGTGCCAGCAGCTTGGGTTGGGGCCCCGATCAGCCCCAGCATTTT. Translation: CASSLGWGPDQPQHF. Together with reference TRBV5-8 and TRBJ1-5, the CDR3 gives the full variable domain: EAGVTQSPTHLIKTRGQQATLRCSPISGHTSVYWYQQALGLGLQFLLWYDEGEERNRGNFPPRFSGRQFPNYSSELNVNALELEDSALYLCASSLGWGPDQPQHFGDGTRLSIL.

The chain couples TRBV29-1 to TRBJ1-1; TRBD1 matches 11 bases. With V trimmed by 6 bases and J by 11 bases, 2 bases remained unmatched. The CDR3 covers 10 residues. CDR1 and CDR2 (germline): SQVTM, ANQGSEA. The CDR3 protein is CSVGTGGAFF. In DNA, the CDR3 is TGCAGCGTCGGGACAGGGGGTGCTTTCTTT. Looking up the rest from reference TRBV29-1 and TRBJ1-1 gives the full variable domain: SAVISQKPSRDICQRGTSLTIQCQVDSQVTMMFWYRQQPGQSLTLIATANQGSEATYESGFVIDKFPISRPNLTFSTLTVSNMSPEDSSIYLCSVGTGGAFFGQGTRLTVV.